In this sample, the clone carrying this TCR beta chain turned up a few times. Its antigen is unknown. Time point in this sample: sample taken at primary tumor resection. Germline V gene lookup returns CDR1 SGHRS and CDR2 YFSETQ. Trimming took off 0 bases at V and 1 base at J, with 10 bases between the two ends. The CDR3 spans 15 residues. These data are taken from a study of spatial heterogeneity in lung cancer. Study-wide results and limits: Expanded tumor TCRs that were ubiquitous appeared in blood more at resection than follow-up.

TCRdb fed the 5' RACE reads into MiXCR, producing one record per CDR3 protein. Of 85,000 to 100,000 distinct CDR3 sequences listed, over 9.5% are singletons. This TCR was recovered from a male donor with early-stage non-small cell lung cancer. Here the sequenced sample was PBMCs, taken at surgery. The chain is built from TRBV5-1 and TRBJ1-2, with D possibly TRBD1 on 5 matching bases. The DNA of the CDR3 is TGCGCCAGCAGCTTGGACGGGGCATTTAACTATGGCTACACCTTC. This gives the protein CASSLDGAFNYGYTF.